The 14 T cell receptor beta chains below all came from one sample that was sequenced in a study of T cell responses to AZD1222 COVID-19 vaccine. The method was immunoSEQ multiplex PCR; TCRdb's version includes in-frame clones alone and lacks a portion of them. Here the sample spans about 83,000 clones, around nine tenths being singletons. The sample was peripheral blood, taken on day 0 of MenACWY control vaccination. The receptor source for this set is an adult in good health.

This chain joins TRBV7-9 and TRBJ1-5; D may be TRBD1 (5 bases). Trimming took off 5 bases at V and 2 bases at J, with 19 bases between the two ends. This CDR3 spans 17 amino acids. Germline V lookup: CDR1 SEHNR, CDR2 FQNEAQ (reference sequence). The CDR3 sequence is CASSLVLQGRGNQPQHF. DNA of the CDR3: TGTGCCAGCAGCCTGGTACTCCAGGGCCGGGGCAATCAGCCCCAGCATTTT. Drawing the rest from reference TRBV7-9 and TRBJ1-5, the complete variable domain is DTGVSQNPRHKITKRGQNVTFRCDPISEHNRLYWYRQTLGQGPEFLTYFQNEAQLEKSRLLSDRFSAERPKGSFSTLEIQRTEQGDSAMYLCASSLVLQGRGNQPQHFGDGTRLSIL.

Here the CDR3 DNA reads TGTGCCAGCAGTGACAGGGACGCGACGTTGGTTCGCAATCAGCCCCAGCATTTT. Amino acids: CASSDRDATLVRNQPQHF. The chain recombines TRBV6-1 with TRBJ1-5; D may be TRBD1 (5 bases). Germline V CDR1 and CDR2: MNHNS, SASEGT. The CDR3 extends over 18 amino acids. Between the trimmed V and J ends, which lost 3 bases and 2 bases, there was a span of 20 bases.

This rearrangement joins TRBV5-1 to TRBJ1-1; D not resolved. This CDR3 is 14 amino acids long. CDR1 is SGHRS and CDR2 is YFSETQ in the germline V gene. V lost 3 bases and J lost 0, with 9 bases in between. This chain's CDR3 is CASSYQGLNTEAFF. The DNA of the CDR3 is TGCGCCAGCAGCTACCAAGGCTTGAACACTGAAGCTTTCTTT. Full variable domain (rest looked up from reference TRBV5-1 and TRBJ1-1): KAGVTQTPRYLIKTRGQQVTLSCSPISGHRSVSWYQQTPGQGLQFLFEYFSETQRNKGNFPGRFSGRQFSNSRSEMNVSTLELGDSALYLCASSYQGLNTEAFFGQGTRLTVV.

This clone was counted between two and nine times. The chain joins TRBV24-1 to TRBJ2-5; 8 nucleotides align to TRBD2. V shed 4 bases and J 3 bases; nucleotides not matched to a gene: 6. The CDR3 runs 15 residues. In germline, CDR1 is KGHDR, CDR2 SFDVKD. CDR3: CATSDGGGKKETQYF. CDR3 sequence (DNA): TGTGCCACCAGTGACGGCGGGGGGAAAAAAGAGACCCAGTACTTC.

The V gene is TRBV7-9, the J gene TRBJ1-3; D is unresolved. Per the germline V gene, CDR1 is SEHNR and CDR2 is FQNEAQ (reference sequence). Trimming took 5 bases from V and 2 from J, leaving 16 bases between them. There are 16 residues in the CDR3. The CDR3 loop reads CASSLQSAGAGNTIYF. In DNA, the CDR3 is TGTGCCAGCAGCCTCCAATCGGCAGGCGCTGGAAACACCATATATTTT.

The genes are TRBV28 and TRBJ2-2, with 11 bases lining up with TRBD2. The junction had 6 bases not matched to a gene; V was cut back by 2 bases and J by 4 bases. From germline, CDR1 is MDHEN and CDR2 SYDVKM. This CDR3 spans 17 amino acids. The CDR3 DNA reads as TGTGCCAGCAGTTTACTCAGTAGCGGGAGGGGCACCGGGGAGCTGTTTTTT. Amino acids: CASSLLSSGRGTGELFF.

The chain is built from TRBV7-2 and TRBJ2-7, with TRBD2 matching 7 bases. Germline assignment: CDR1 SGHTA and CDR2 FQGNSA. The CDR3 consists of 13 residues. Germline trimming cut 4 bases from V and 4 bases from J; bases unmatched to any gene: 4. The CDR3 DNA is TGTGCCAGCAGCTCGAGCGGGAATTACGAGCAGTACTTC. Translation gives CASSSSGNYEQYF.

The chain employs TRBV19 and TRBJ1-4; 9 nucleotides match TRBD1. CDR1 is LNHDA, CDR2 SQIVND, per germline (reference sequence). The CDR3 covers 14 residues. Trimming removed 5 bases from V and 11 bases from J; junction bases left unmatched: 9. Written as DNA, the CDR3 is TGTGCCAGTAGTCAAACAGGGGGCGCGTGGAAACTGTTTTTT. This gives the protein CASSQTGGAWKLFF.

The rearrangement links TRBV11-2 to TRBJ2-1; D is tentatively TRBD1 or TRBD2 (5 bases each). The CDR3 contains 14 residues. CDR1 is SGHAT and CDR2 is FQNNGV in the germline V gene. Trimming cost V 1 base and J 4 bases, with 8 bases left between them. CDR3 coding DNA: TGTGCCAGCAGCTTAGCGGGACGATACAATGAGCAGTTCTTC. Protein: CASSLAGRYNEQFF.

V usage is TRBV19 and J usage is TRBJ2-2; D not resolved. V dropped 5 bases and J dropped 1 base, with 14 bases sitting between them. CDR3 length equals 16 residues. Looked up from germline, CDR1 is LNHDA and CDR2 is SQIVND (reference sequence). DNA of the CDR3: TGTGCCAGTAGTCCCTCGGCACTGAGGAACACCGGGGAGCTGTTTTTT. It encodes CASSPSALRNTGELFF.

The gene calls are TRBV2 and TRBJ2-1, with D possibly being TRBD1 or TRBD2 (5 bases each). The CDR3 contains 10 residues. Trimming left V 6 bases short and J 12 bases short, with 9 bases between. From germline, CDR1 is SNHLY and CDR2 FYNNEI. The CDR3: CASSGTSQFF. For the CDR3, the DNA is TGTGCCAGCAGCGGGACCTCGCAGTTCTTC.

J is TRBJ2-7 and V is TRBV5-4, with D possibly being TRBD2 (6 bases). CDR3 length: 14 amino acids. Between the trimmed V and J ends, which lost 0 bases and 7 bases, there was a span of 14 bases. CDR1 and CDR2 from the germline V gene are SGHNT and YYREEE (reference sequence). The CDR3 spells CASSLGVAEGEQYF. CDR3 DNA sequence: TGTGCCAGCAGCTTGGGGGTAGCGGAGGGGGAGCAGTACTTC.

The chain uses TRBV28 and TRBJ2-2; D is possibly TRBD1 (5 bases). V dropped 5 bases and J dropped 4 bases, with 8 bases sitting between them. The CDR3 has 13 residues. The germline V gene has CDR1 MDHEN and CDR2 SYDVKM. Here the CDR3 reads CASSQQATGELFF. The CDR3 region has the DNA TGTGCCAGCAGTCAACAGGCCACCGGGGAGCTGTTTTTT.

The chain recombines TRBV7-3 with TRBJ2-2; TRBD1 aligns across 8 bases. CDR1 SGHTA and CDR2 FQGTGA come from the germline V gene. Trimming took 5 bases from V and 4 from J; bases not matched to a gene: 9. The CDR3 sequence is 16 residues long. The CDR3 loop reads CASSPGAGGITGELFF. DNA for the CDR3: TGTGCCAGCAGCCCTGGGGCAGGGGGCATCACCGGGGAGCTGTTTTTT.